This TCR beta chain was documented in a study of T cell repertoires in cytomegalovirus infection. MiXCR, applied by TCRdb to the reads, yields one record per CDR3 protein. The table lists some 920,000 distinct CDR3 sequences, around 32% of them singletons, with around an eighth in the top ten. The CDR3 has 14 residues. Looked up from germline, CDR1 is KGHDR and CDR2 is SFDVKD. With 10 bases clipped from V and 2 bases from J, the junction kept 4 bases outside the gene matches. As for this clonotype: The antigen is undetermined.

The sequencing here drew on cultured CD8+ T cells from PBMCs, taken from culture after CMV antigen stimulation. The source of this sequence is a human donor in good health (CMV status not recorded). Some clones in this sample may be carry-over from other donors' samples. This chain connects TRBV24-1 to TRBJ2-2; 9 nucleotides agree with TRBD1. The CDR3 sequence: CATRQGDNTGELFF. CDR3 nucleotides: TGTGCCACTAGACAGGGGGATAACACCGGGGAGCTGTTTTTT.